A selection of T cell receptor beta chains follows, all from one sample in a study of OX40 agonist ivuxolimab in advanced cancers. The table came from immunoSEQ multiplex PCR; TCRdb's copy has only in-frame clones and leaves some out. The table lists approximately 47,000 clones, more than 70% of them singletons. The specimen comprised CD4+ or CD8+ T cells sorted from blood, sampled in a trial of the OX40 agonist ivuxolimab. The receptors were gathered from an adult with an advanced solid tumor such as melanoma, head and neck, liver or kidney cancer. Both conserved end residues are part of each CDR3. A D gene is named only where the DNA matches it firmly. The size of a clone is reported for some rows only, either as once, few or many, or as a class for expanded clones.

v_gene: TRBV28; j_gene: TRBJ1-6; abundance: NA; d_gene: TRBD1; CDR3aa: CATTGAWGSSPLHF; CDR3nt: TGTGCCACAACAGGGGCGTGGGGGAGTTCACCCCTCCACTTT
v_gene: TRBV7-9; j_gene: TRBJ2-3; abundance: NA; d_gene: NA; CDR3aa: CASSLAAGPPLLDTQYF; CDR3nt: TGTGCCAGCAGCTTAGCGGCAGGTCCTCCTTTGTTGGATACGCAGTATTTT
v_gene: TRBV5-1; j_gene: TRBJ1-3; abundance: NA; d_gene: NA; CDR3aa: CASSRNGLGSGNTIYF; CDR3nt: TGCGCCAGCAGCAGAAATGGACTCGGCTCTGGAAACACCATATATTTT
v_gene: TRBV6-5; j_gene: TRBJ1-5; abundance: NA; d_gene: NA; CDR3aa: CASSYRPQPQHF; CDR3nt: TGTGCCAGCAGTTACCGGCCTCAGCCCCAGCATTTT
v_gene: TRBV19; j_gene: TRBJ2-7; abundance: NA; d_gene: TRBD1; CDR3aa: CASSPTARTGVREQYF; CDR3nt: TGTGCCAGTAGTCCAACGGCTAGGACAGGGGTGAGGGAGCAGTACTTC
v_gene: TRBV7-2; j_gene: TRBJ1-2; abundance: NA; d_gene: NA; CDR3aa: CASSFIQAGQGYGYTF; CDR3nt: TGTGCCAGCAGCTTCATTCAGGCAGGGCAGGGTTATGGCTACACCTTC
v_gene: TRBV6-5; j_gene: TRBJ1-5; abundance: NA; d_gene: NA; CDR3aa: CASSLEGGQPQHF; CDR3nt: TGTGCCAGCAGTCTGGAGGGAGGTCAGCCCCAGCATTTT
v_gene: TRBV28; j_gene: TRBJ1-1; abundance: NA; d_gene: NA; CDR3aa: CASSARGTEAFF; CDR3nt: TGTGCCAGCAGTGCTCGGGGCACTGAAGCTTTCTTT
v_gene: TRBV2; j_gene: TRBJ2-3; abundance: NA; d_gene: TRBD2; CDR3aa: CASLYSQTTTRPAGGTDTQYF; CDR3nt: TGTGCCAGCTTGTATTCCCAAACAACGACTCGCCCAGCGGGAGGAACAGATACGCAGTATTTT
v_gene: TRBV6-1; j_gene: TRBJ1-1; abundance: NA; d_gene: NA; CDR3aa: CASSGGGKTEAFF; CDR3nt: TGTGCCAGCAGTGGGGGAGGCAAGACTGAAGCTTTCTTT
v_gene: TRBV21-1; j_gene: TRBJ2-7; abundance: NA; d_gene: NA; CDR3aa: CASSSLHRLAGGSSYEQYF; CDR3nt: TGTGCCAGCAGCTCGCTCCACAGGCTAGCGGGAGGGAGCTCCTACGAGCAGTACTTC
v_gene: TRBV6-1; j_gene: TRBJ2-1; abundance: NA; d_gene: NA; CDR3aa: CASSDTGRRSSYNEQFF; CDR3nt: TGTGCCAGCAGTGACACAGGCCGCAGAAGCTCCTACAATGAGCAGTTCTTC
v_gene: TRBV18; j_gene: TRBJ1-3; abundance: NA; d_gene: TRBD1; CDR3aa: CASSPVGTGLSGNTIYF; CDR3nt: TGTGCCAGCTCACCAGTTGGGACAGGCCTCTCTGGAAACACCATATATTTT
v_gene: TRBV7-3; j_gene: TRBJ2-1; abundance: few; d_gene: TRBD2; CDR3aa: CASSLTSGSSNEQFF; CDR3nt: TGTGCCAGCAGCCTGACCAGCGGGAGTTCAAATGAGCAGTTCTTC
v_gene: TRBV28; j_gene: TRBJ1-2; abundance: NA; d_gene: NA; CDR3aa: CASSSPGYGYTF; CDR3nt: TGTGCCAGCAGTTCTCCAGGATATGGCTACACCTTC
v_gene: TRBV7-9; j_gene: TRBJ1-5; abundance: NA; d_gene: NA; CDR3aa: CASSSDDKMYQPQHF; CDR3nt: TGTGCCAGCAGCTCGGACGACAAGATGTATCAGCCCCAGCATTTT
v_gene: TRBV18; j_gene: TRBJ2-1; abundance: NA; d_gene: TRBD2; CDR3aa: CASSPQREGGNEQFF; CDR3nt: TGTGCCAGCTCACCACAGCGGGAGGGGGGCAATGAGCAGTTCTTC
v_gene: TRBV18; j_gene: TRBJ2-7; abundance: NA; d_gene: TRBD2; CDR3aa: CASSRRQTSGRYEQYF; CDR3nt: TGTGCCAGCTCACGAAGGCAGACTAGCGGGAGATACGAGCAGTACTTC
v_gene: TRBV5-1; j_gene: TRBJ2-7; abundance: NA; d_gene: TRBD1; CDR3aa: CASSLGDRGFAYF; CDR3nt: TGCGCCAGCAGCTTGGGGGACAGGGGGTTTGCGTACTTC
v_gene: TRBV6-6; j_gene: TRBJ2-7; abundance: NA; d_gene: TRBD2; CDR3aa: CASSYSSGSYEQYF; CDR3nt: TGTGCCAGCAGTTACTCCAGCGGGAGCTACGAGCAGTACTTC
v_gene: TRBV5-1; j_gene: TRBJ1-6; abundance: NA; d_gene: NA; CDR3aa: CASSLDSLSASPLHF; CDR3nt: TGCGCCAGCAGCTTAGACTCCCTAAGCGCTTCACCCCTCCACTTT
v_gene: TRBV5-5; j_gene: TRBJ2-6; abundance: NA; d_gene: NA; CDR3aa: CASSLVAGNGANVLTF; CDR3nt: TGTGCCAGCAGCTTGGTGGCGGGGAACGGGGCCAACGTCCTGACTTTC
v_gene: TRBV6-6; j_gene: TRBJ1-5; abundance: NA; d_gene: NA; CDR3aa: CASSYGGPQPQHF; CDR3nt: TGTGCCAGCAGTTACGGGGGGCCTCAGCCCCAGCATTTT
v_gene: TRBV11-2; j_gene: TRBJ1-3; abundance: NA; d_gene: NA; CDR3aa: CASSLVAIPGPGNTIYF; CDR3nt: TGTGCCAGCAGCTTAGTAGCGATTCCAGGGCCCGGAAACACCATATATTTT
v_gene: TRBV6-6; j_gene: TRBJ1-2; abundance: medium-sized; d_gene: NA; CDR3aa: CASSPSRYGYTF; CDR3nt: TGTGCCAGCAGTCCGTCTAGGTATGGCTACACCTTC
v_gene: TRBV15; j_gene: TRBJ2-2; abundance: once; d_gene: TRBD2; CDR3aa: CATSEAGGRMNTGELFF; CDR3nt: TGTGCCACCAGCGAAGCGGGAGGAAGAATGAACACCGGGGAGCTGTTTTTT
v_gene: TRBV27; j_gene: TRBJ2-7; abundance: NA; d_gene: NA; CDR3aa: CASSPPGRRAGGEQYF; CDR3nt: TGTGCCAGCAGTCCACCGGGCCGGAGGGCTGGAGGCGAGCAGTACTTC
v_gene: TRBV19; j_gene: TRBJ1-2; abundance: NA; d_gene: TRBD1; CDR3aa: CASSMSGTGNYGYTF; CDR3nt: TGTGCCAGTAGTATGTCCGGGACAGGAAACTATGGCTACACCTTC
v_gene: TRBV29-1; j_gene: TRBJ2-5; abundance: NA; d_gene: TRBD2; CDR3aa: CSVGGVGGYQETQYF; CDR3nt: TGCAGCGTTGGCGGGGTCGGGGGGTACCAAGAGACCCAGTACTTC
v_gene: TRBV6-1; j_gene: TRBJ2-5; abundance: NA; d_gene: NA; CDR3aa: CASTQRRGLQETQYF; CDR3nt: TGTGCCAGCACCCAAAGGAGGGGCCTCCAAGAGACCCAGTACTTC
v_gene: TRBV19; j_gene: TRBJ1-4; abundance: medium-sized; d_gene: TRBD1; CDR3aa: CASSIMGTGGEKLFF; CDR3nt: TGTGCCAGTAGTATTATGGGGACAGGGGGTGAAAAACTGTTTTTT
v_gene: TRBV4-1; j_gene: TRBJ1-6; abundance: NA; d_gene: NA; CDR3aa: CASSPRLDYNSPLHF; CDR3nt: TGCGCCAGCAGCCCCAGGCTAGACTATAATTCACCCCTCCACTTT
v_gene: TRBV7-3; j_gene: TRBJ1-1; abundance: NA; d_gene: NA; CDR3aa: CASSGPPMNTEAFF; CDR3nt: TGTGCCAGCAGCGGGCCTCCTATGAACACTGAAGCTTTCTTT
v_gene: TRBV6-6; j_gene: TRBJ1-1; abundance: NA; d_gene: NA; CDR3aa: CASSYRPETEAFF; CDR3nt: TGTGCCAGCAGTTACCGCCCGGAGACTGAAGCTTTCTTT
v_gene: TRBV6-1; j_gene: TRBJ2-1; abundance: NA; d_gene: NA; CDR3aa: CASTGHNEQFF; CDR3nt: TGTGCCAGTACAGGTCACAATGAGCAGTTCTTC
v_gene: TRBV7-9; j_gene: TRBJ2-6; abundance: once; d_gene: NA; CDR3aa: CASSDTTGANVLTF; CDR3nt: TGTGCCAGCAGCGATACAACTGGGGCCAACGTCCTGACTTTC
v_gene: TRBV9; j_gene: TRBJ2-1; abundance: NA; d_gene: NA; CDR3aa: CASSARGQKNMGYNEQFF; CDR3nt: TGTGCCAGCAGCGCAAGAGGACAGAAGAATATGGGGTACAATGAGCAGTTCTTC
v_gene: TRBV9; j_gene: TRBJ2-7; abundance: NA; d_gene: NA; CDR3aa: CASSPLGGYEQYF; CDR3nt: TGTGCCAGCAGCCCTCTTGGGGGGTACGAGCAGTACTTC
v_gene: TRBV19; j_gene: TRBJ2-2; abundance: NA; d_gene: TRBD2; CDR3aa: CASKVAGATGELFF; CDR3nt: TGTGCCAGTAAGGTAGCGGGAGCCACCGGGGAGCTGTTTTTT
v_gene: TRBV7-3; j_gene: TRBJ1-4; abundance: NA; d_gene: TRBD1; CDR3aa: CASSPDRGATNEKLFF; CDR3nt: TGTGCCAGCAGCCCGGACAGGGGTGCAACTAATGAAAAACTGTTTTTT
v_gene: TRBV18; j_gene: TRBJ2-7; abundance: NA; d_gene: NA; CDR3aa: CASSPRAGGAYEQYF; CDR3nt: TGTGCCAGCTCACCACGGGCCGGCGGTGCCTACGAGCAGTACTTC
v_gene: TRBV6-5; j_gene: TRBJ1-2; abundance: once; d_gene: NA; CDR3aa: CASSHDSGGYGYTF; CDR3nt: TGTGCCAGCAGTCATGACAGTGGAGGGTATGGCTACACCTTC
v_gene: TRBV11-2; j_gene: TRBJ2-1; abundance: NA; d_gene: NA; CDR3aa: CASSLERYNEQFF; CDR3nt: TGTGCCAGCAGCTTGGAGCGTTACAATGAGCAGTTCTTC
v_gene: TRBV30; j_gene: TRBJ1-6; abundance: NA; d_gene: NA; CDR3aa: CAWKTGTLFYNSPLHF; CDR3nt: TGTGCCTGGAAGACCGGGACGCTATTCTATAATTCACCCCTCCACTTT
v_gene: TRBV12-2; j_gene: TRBJ1-4; abundance: NA; d_gene: NA; CDR3aa: CASRLVVRTGHTNEKLFF; CDR3nt: TGTGCAAGTCGCTTAGTAGTACGGACAGGCCATACTAATGAAAAACTGTTTTTT
v_gene: TRBV7-2; j_gene: TRBJ2-3; abundance: few; d_gene: NA; CDR3aa: CASSSRQGTDTQYF; CDR3nt: TGTGCCAGCAGCTCCAGACAGGGCACAGATACGCAGTATTTT
v_gene: TRBV10-3; j_gene: TRBJ1-1; abundance: NA; d_gene: TRBD1; CDR3aa: CAISGQGVSEAFF; CDR3nt: TGTGCCATCAGTGGACAGGGGGTCTCTGAAGCTTTCTTT
v_gene: TRBV9; j_gene: TRBJ2-1; abundance: NA; d_gene: NA; CDR3aa: CASSVGPGIHNEQFF; CDR3nt: TGTGCCAGCAGCGTAGGTCCGGGGATTCACAATGAGCAGTTCTTC
v_gene: TRBV4-1; j_gene: TRBJ2-7; abundance: NA; d_gene: NA; CDR3aa: CASSQEPTSTYEQYF; CDR3nt: TGCGCCAGCAGCCAAGAACCCACTTCCACCTACGAGCAGTACTTC
v_gene: TRBV5-4; j_gene: TRBJ1-2; abundance: NA; d_gene: NA; CDR3aa: CASSLDRRNYGYTF; CDR3nt: TGTGCCAGCAGCTTGGACAGGCGCAACTATGGCTACACCTTC
v_gene: TRBV2; j_gene: TRBJ1-1; abundance: NA; d_gene: NA; CDR3aa: CASKQSSNTEAFF; CDR3nt: TGTGCCAGCAAACAGTCCTCAAACACTGAAGCTTTCTTT
v_gene: TRBV29-1; j_gene: TRBJ2-5; abundance: NA; d_gene: NA; CDR3aa: CSVGWSRKQETQYF; CDR3nt: TGCAGCGTTGGATGGTCACGCAAGCAAGAGACCCAGTACTTC
v_gene: TRBV28; j_gene: TRBJ1-4; abundance: NA; d_gene: TRBD1; CDR3aa: CASSSGQGAGEKLFF; CDR3nt: TGTGCCAGCAGCTCGGGACAGGGGGCGGGTGAAAAACTGTTTTTT
v_gene: TRBV6-6; j_gene: TRBJ2-1; abundance: NA; d_gene: TRBD1; CDR3aa: CASTQGQGQFF; CDR3nt: TGTGCCAGCACCCAAGGACAGGGACAGTTCTTC